This TCR beta chain derives from a study of T cell responses to AZD1222 COVID-19 vaccine. Second doses that came at about 4 or about 12 weeks were put together. For this clone: What it recognizes is unknown.

Trimming pared 3 bases from V and 4 bases from J, leaving 14 bases between. This CDR3 has 15 residues. The germline gives CDR1 SGDLS, CDR2 YYNGEE. Only in-frame clones appear in the TCRdb table, and some are missing; sequencing was by immunoSEQ multiplex PCR. The sample lists about 78,000 clones, 85% to 90% occurring once. Study outcomes and limitations: Vaccine-associated CD4 TCRs spanned spike, dominant at 160-218 and 743-854. Reports indicate that nearly half of spike-specific TCRs are directed at unmutated variant regions.

V is TRBV9 and J is TRBJ1-3, with D perhaps matching TRBD1 (6 bases). The specimen comprised peripheral blood, sampled 28 days after the second AZD1222 dose. This receptor was identified in an adult who received the AZD1222 COVID-19 vaccine. CDR3 bases: TGTGCCAGCAGCGCCGGACAGAGAGAGGGAAACACCATATATTTT. This sequence encodes CASSAGQREGNTIYF. The whole variable domain, remainder taken from reference TRBV9 and TRBJ1-3, is DSGVTQTPKHLITATGQRVTLRCSPRSGDLSVYWYQQSLDQGLQFLIQYYNGEERAKGNILERFSAQQFPDLHSELNLSSLELGDSALYFCASSAGQREGNTIYFGEGSWLTVV.